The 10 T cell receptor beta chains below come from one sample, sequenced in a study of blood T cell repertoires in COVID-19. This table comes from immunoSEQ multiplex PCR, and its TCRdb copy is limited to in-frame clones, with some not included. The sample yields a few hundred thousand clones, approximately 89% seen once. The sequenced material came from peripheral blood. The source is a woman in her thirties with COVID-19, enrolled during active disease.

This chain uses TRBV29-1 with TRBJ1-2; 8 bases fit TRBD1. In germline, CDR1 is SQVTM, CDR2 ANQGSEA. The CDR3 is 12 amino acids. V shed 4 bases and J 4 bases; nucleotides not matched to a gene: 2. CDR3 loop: CSVAGGVYGYTF. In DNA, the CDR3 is TGCAGCGTTGCAGGGGGCGTCTATGGCTACACCTTC.

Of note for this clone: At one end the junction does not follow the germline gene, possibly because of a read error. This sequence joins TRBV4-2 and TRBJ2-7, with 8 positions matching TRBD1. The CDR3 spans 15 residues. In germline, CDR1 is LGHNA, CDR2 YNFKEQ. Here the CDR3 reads CASSQEGQGVYGQYF. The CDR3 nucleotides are TGTGCCAGCAGCCAAGAAGGACAGGGAGTCTACGGGCAGTACTTC.

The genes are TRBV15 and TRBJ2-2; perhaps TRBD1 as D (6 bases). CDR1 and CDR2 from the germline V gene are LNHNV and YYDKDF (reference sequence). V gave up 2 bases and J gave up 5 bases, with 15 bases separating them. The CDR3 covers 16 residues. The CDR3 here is CATSRLGTGQTGELFF. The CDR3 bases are TGTGCCACCAGCAGATTGGGAACAGGGCAAACCGGGGAGCTGTTTTTT.

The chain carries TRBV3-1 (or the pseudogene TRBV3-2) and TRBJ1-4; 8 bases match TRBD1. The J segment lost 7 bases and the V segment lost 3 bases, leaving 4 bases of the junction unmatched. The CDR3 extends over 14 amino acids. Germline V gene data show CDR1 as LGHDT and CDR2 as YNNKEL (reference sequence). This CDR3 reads CASSHPGGGEKLFF. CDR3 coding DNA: TGTGCCAGCAGCCACCCAGGGGGCGGTGAAAAACTGTTTTTT.

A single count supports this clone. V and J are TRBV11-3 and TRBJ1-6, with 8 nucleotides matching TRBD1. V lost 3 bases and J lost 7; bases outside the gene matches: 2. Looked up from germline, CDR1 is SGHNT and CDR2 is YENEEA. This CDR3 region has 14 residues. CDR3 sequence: CASSFRGRNSPLHF. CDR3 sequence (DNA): TGTGCCAGCAGCTTCAGGGGGCGGAATTCACCCCTCCACTTT.

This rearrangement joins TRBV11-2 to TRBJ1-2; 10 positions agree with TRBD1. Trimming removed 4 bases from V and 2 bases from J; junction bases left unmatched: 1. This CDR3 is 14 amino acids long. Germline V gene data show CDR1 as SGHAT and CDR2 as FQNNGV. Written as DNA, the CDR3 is TGTGCCAGCAGCTCGGGACAGGGGAACTATGGCTACACCTTC. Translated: CASSSGQGNYGYTF.

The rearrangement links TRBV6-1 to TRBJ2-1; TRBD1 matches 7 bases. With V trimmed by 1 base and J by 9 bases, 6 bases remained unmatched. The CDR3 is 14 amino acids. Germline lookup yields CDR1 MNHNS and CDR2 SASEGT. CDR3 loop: CASSEERGLGEQFF. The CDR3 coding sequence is TGTGCCAGCAGTGAAGAAAGGGGGCTAGGTGAGCAGTTCTTC.

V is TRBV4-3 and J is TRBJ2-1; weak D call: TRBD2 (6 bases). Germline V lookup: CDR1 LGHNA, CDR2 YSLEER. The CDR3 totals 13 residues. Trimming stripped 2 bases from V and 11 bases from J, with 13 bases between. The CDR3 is CASSQSKRTKQFF. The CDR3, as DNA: TGCGCCAGCAGCCAATCGAAACGGACTAAGCAGTTCTTC.

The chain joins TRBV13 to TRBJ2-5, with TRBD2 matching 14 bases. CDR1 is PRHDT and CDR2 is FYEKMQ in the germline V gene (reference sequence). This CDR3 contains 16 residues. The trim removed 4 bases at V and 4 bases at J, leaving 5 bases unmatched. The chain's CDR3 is CASSSTSGGVIETQYF. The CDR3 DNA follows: TGTGCCAGCAGCTCGACTAGCGGGGGGGTTATAGAGACCCAGTACTTC.

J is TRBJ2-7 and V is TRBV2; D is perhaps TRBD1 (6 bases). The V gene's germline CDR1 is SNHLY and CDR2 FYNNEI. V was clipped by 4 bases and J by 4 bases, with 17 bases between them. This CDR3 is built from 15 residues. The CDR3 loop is CASSVAGDRGYEQYV. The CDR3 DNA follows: TGTGCCAGCAGTGTGGCAGGGGATAGAGGTTACGAGCAGTACGTC.